This passage covers 25 T cell receptor beta chains from one sample sequenced in a study of shared clonotypes between healthy human individuals. The assay was immunoSEQ multiplex PCR, and TCRdb's table has in-frame clones only and misses some. In the table there are a few million clones, approximately 94% of which are singletons. The sample taken for sequencing was naive CD4+ T cells sorted from blood. This sample's subset: CD45RA+ positively selected. The receptors were gathered from a man aged 18 to 30 in good health.

The J gene is TRBJ2-7, the V gene TRBV27; the D gene is possibly TRBD2 (5 bases). The V and J ends lost 2 bases and 6 bases respectively, with 8 bases between them. CDR1 is MNHEY, CDR2 SMNVEV, per germline (reference sequence). The CDR3 is 12 amino acids. CDR3 bases: TGTGCCAGCAGTTTAACGGGGATCGAGCAGTACTTC. As protein: CASSLTGIEQYF.

This chain connects TRBV11-2 to TRBJ1-2; D is uncertain. The CDR3 extends over 15 amino acids. Trimming removed 0 bases at V and 5 bases at J, with 13 bases between. Germline lookup yields CDR1 SGHAT and CDR2 FQNNGV. The CDR3 DNA is TGTGCCAGCAGCTTAGAAAGCGTCATTGGGTATGGCTACACCTTC. It is translated as CASSLESVIGYGYTF.

The V and J genes are TRBV7-9 and TRBJ2-5, with TRBD1 identical over 9 bases. V lost 7 bases to trimming and J lost 1 base; unmatched junction nucleotides: 13. The CDR3 covers 17 residues. Germline V gene sequence: CDR1 SEHNR, CDR2 FQNEAQ (reference sequence). The DNA of the CDR3 is TGTGCCAGCAAACCCAGACTCGGGACAGGGAGCCAAGAGACCCAGTACTTC. As protein: CASKPRLGTGSQETQYF.

Note on this clone: The sample carries other DNA sequences with the same CDR3. This chain joins TRBV7-9 and TRBJ2-7; D is ambiguous. From germline, CDR1 is SEHNR and CDR2 FQNEAQ (reference sequence). The CDR3 loop spans 12 amino acids. Trimming removed 0 bases from V and 6 bases from J, with 6 bases in between. CDR3 amino acids: CASSLAGGEQYF. CDR3 DNA sequence: TGTGCCAGCAGCTTAGCGGGTGGCGAGCAGTACTTC.

This sequence joins TRBV6-5 and TRBJ2-1; D might be TRBD1 (5 bases). The CDR3 spans 13 residues. Germline V lookup: CDR1 MNHEY, CDR2 SVGAGI. V was clipped by 6 bases and J by 6 bases, with 12 bases between them. CDR3: CASSRTGLNEQFF. Written as DNA, the CDR3 is TGTGCCAGCAGCAGAACAGGTCTCAATGAGCAGTTCTTC.

The J gene is TRBJ2-7, the V gene TRBV5-8; no firm D call. With 0 bases removed from V and 2 bases from J, the gap between germline ends came to 18 bases. The CDR3 has 17 amino acids. The germline V gene has CDR1 SGHTS and CDR2 YDEGEE. The CDR3 bases are TGTGCCAGCAGCTTGGGGGTAAATGGCCCCAGGACCTACGAGCAGTACTTC. Translation: CASSLGVNGPRTYEQYF. Full variable domain (outside the CDR3, taken from reference TRBV5-8 and TRBJ2-7): EAGVTQSPTHLIKTRGQQATLRCSPISGHTSVYWYQQALGLGLQFLLWYDEGEERNRGNFPPRFSGRQFPNYSSELNVNALELEDSALYLCASSLGVNGPRTYEQYFGPGTRLTVT.

The chain links TRBV10-3 to TRBJ1-3; 9 bases match TRBD1. Trimming at V came to 8 bases and at J to 0 bases, leaving 5 bases not matched to a gene. The CDR3 is 15 amino acids. Looked up from germline, CDR1 is ENHRY and CDR2 is SYGVKD. CDR3 in DNA: TGTGCCATCGGGGAGGGACAGGGCTCTGGAAACACCATATATTTT. Its translation is CAIGEGQGSGNTIYF.

The table lists this clone with a count of one. The chain links TRBV30 to TRBJ1-6; a weak D match, TRBD1 (6 bases). In germline, CDR1 is GTSNPN, CDR2 SVGIG (reference sequence). The V end lost 0 bases, the J end lost 10 bases, and 16 bases lay between the germline ends. The CDR3 consists of 15 residues. In DNA form, the CDR3 reads TGTGCCTGGAGTGTAGAGGACAGAGTAAGGTCACCCCTCCACTTT. Residues: CAWSVEDRVRSPLHF.

CDR3 nucleotide sequence: TGCAGCGTTGGTAGCAGAACCTACGAGCAGTACTTC. As protein: CSVGSRTYEQYF. The gene calls are TRBV29-1 and TRBJ2-7; no clear D. The length of the CDR3 is 12 residues. Trimming took off 4 bases at V and 2 bases at J, with 9 bases between the two ends. The germline CDR1 and CDR2 sequences are SQVTM and ANQGSEA.

The J gene is TRBJ1-1, the V gene TRBV19; TRBD1 agrees at 8 bases. Trimming removed 5 bases from V and 6 bases from J; junction bases left unmatched: 11. Looked up from germline, CDR1 is LNHDA and CDR2 is SQIVND (reference sequence). The CDR3 sequence is 15 residues long. CDR3 loop: CASSLSGTGRAEAFF. As DNA, the CDR3 is TGTGCCAGTAGTTTGTCTGGGACAGGAAGGGCTGAAGCTTTCTTT.

The V and J genes are TRBV5-6 and TRBJ2-5, with D possibly matching TRBD2 (5 bases). Germline loops: CDR1 SGHDT, CDR2 YYEEEE. V gave up 0 bases and J gave up 8 bases, with 14 bases separating them. This CDR3 spans 14 amino acids. The CDR3 sequence is CASSLVRGAETQYF. For the CDR3, the DNA is TGTGCCAGCAGCTTGGTACGGGGAGCAGAAACCCAGTACTTC.

Comment on this clone: The missing conserved phenylalanine or tryptophan at the end of this CDR3 makes a read error likely. The limits of the CDR3 on the DNA are not certain, so only TCRdb's listed CDR3 is given. The V and J genes are TRBV30 and TRBJ2-3; the table gives TRBD2 as D, unverified against the DNA. The CDR3 length is 12 residues, termini included. Germline V CDR1 and CDR2: GTSNPN, SVGIG (reference sequence). The CDR3 protein is CAWSGLAGGRRK.

The chain uses TRBV4-1 and TRBJ2-3; D unresolved. Germline values: CDR1 MGHRA, CDR2 YSYEKL. Trimming removed 1 base from V and 0 bases from J, with 11 bases in between. The CDR3 contains 16 residues. The CDR3 is CASSQGLSLSTDTQYF. Here the CDR3 DNA reads TGCGCCAGCAGCCAAGGTTTATCCCTGAGCACAGATACGCAGTATTTT.

This clone was observed a single time. The rearrangement uses TRBV6-1 and TRBJ1-4; TRBD1 is a possible D gene (5 bases). Germline assignment: CDR1 MNHNS and CDR2 SASEGT. Trimming removed 8 bases at V and 8 bases at J, with 18 bases between. The CDR3 spans 14 residues. The DNA for the CDR3 is TGTGCCAGCGCCTCGGGGGGTTTAGGCGAAAAACTGTTTTTT. This codes for CASASGGLGEKLFF.

V gene TRBV2 combines with J gene TRBJ1-6; TRBD1 matches 12 bases. The CDR3 contains 16 residues. In germline, CDR1 is SNHLY, CDR2 FYNNEI. V shed 4 bases and J 6 bases; nucleotides not matched to a gene: 4. The CDR3 reads CASSGDRGRFNSPLHF. The CDR3 DNA sequence: TGTGCCAGCAGTGGGGACAGGGGGCGTTTTAATTCACCCCTCCACTTT.

This clone was seen a few times. The chain has TRBV4-1 and TRBJ2-2; 12 bases are shared with TRBD2. V gave up 6 bases and J gave up 0 bases; unmatched junction bases: 2. CDR3 size: 16 residues. The V gene's germline CDR1 is MGHRA and CDR2 YSYEKL. The CDR3 bases are TGCGCCAGCAGACCTAGCGGGAGGGCGAACACCGGGGAGCTGTTTTTT. It is translated as CASRPSGRANTGELFF.

This chain connects TRBV7-2 to TRBJ1-4; D gene unclear. Per the germline V gene, CDR1 is SGHTA and CDR2 is FQGNSA. This CDR3 contains 15 residues. Trimming removed 6 bases from V and 7 bases from J, with 18 bases in between. CDR3 nucleotide sequence: TGTGCCAGCAGTGTTAACGTGGGTCCGGGTGAAAAACTGTTTTTT. As protein: CASSVNVGPGEKLFF.

The CDR3 is CASSLGTPMNYGYTF. In nucleotides, the CDR3 is TGTGCCAGCAGTTTAGGGACACCAATGAACTATGGCTACACCTTC. The chain uses TRBV27 and TRBJ1-2, with D possibly matching TRBD1 (6 bases). The germline V and J ends were trimmed by 2 bases and 2 bases, with 12 bases remaining between them. Per germline, CDR1 MNHEY and CDR2 SMNVEV (reference sequence). The CDR3 loop spans 15 amino acids.

The rearrangement joins TRBV5-1 to TRBJ1-3; D possibly corresponds to TRBD1 (5 bases). With 4 bases removed from V and 3 bases from J, the gap between germline ends came to 14 bases. Per germline, CDR1 SGHRS and CDR2 YFSETQ. The CDR3 covers 15 residues. The CDR3 is CASSLGASSGNTIYF. Written as DNA, the CDR3 is TGCGCCAGCAGCCTAGGGGCCTCAAGTGGAAACACCATATATTTT.

This chain uses TRBV18 with TRBJ2-7, with TRBD1 matching 8 bases. CDR1 and CDR2 (germline): KGHSH, LQKENI. V lost 2 bases and J lost 4; bases outside the gene matches: 10. The CDR3 is made up of 16 amino acids. The CDR3 DNA follows: TGTGCCAGCTCACCAATACAGGGGGGATCTAGTTACGAGCAGTACTTC. Amino acid sequence: CASSPIQGGSSYEQYF.

The V call is TRBV2, the J call TRBJ2-1, with D perhaps matching TRBD1 (5 bases). Germline lookup yields CDR1 SNHLY and CDR2 FYNNEI. V was cut by 4 bases and J by 1 base, with 11 bases left in between. The CDR3 loop spans 15 amino acids. For the CDR3, the DNA is TGTGCCAGCAGTGTGCAGGGCGGTTCCTACAATGAGCAGTTCTTC. Translated: CASSVQGGSYNEQFF.

The chain uses TRBV10-3 and TRBJ2-5, with 7 bases identical to TRBD2. CDR3 length: 14 residues. The V and J ends lost 6 bases and 5 bases, in that order; junction bases with no gene match: 9. Germline CDR1 reads ENHRY; CDR2 reads SYGVKD. CDR3 DNA sequence: TGTGCCATCAGCCCGAGCGGGAATGGGGAGACCCAGTACTTC. This translates into CAISPSGNGETQYF.

J is TRBJ2-3 and V is TRBV7-8; D may correspond to TRBD1 or TRBD2 (6 bases each). The germline CDR1 and CDR2 sequences are SGHVS and FQNEAQ. This CDR3 is 16 amino acids long. V lost 5 bases, J lost 0 bases, and 15 bases lay in between. CDR3 nucleotide sequence: TGTGCCAGCAGCCCCTTAGGGGGAGGTAGCACAGATACGCAGTATTTT. This encodes CASSPLGGGSTDTQYF.

V gene TRBV21-1 combines with J gene TRBJ2-6; the DNA was not compared with TRBD2, the D call given in the table. TRBV21-1 is reported as a pseudogene. This CDR3 has 16 amino acids. CDR3 protein: CASSGDGNSGANVLTF. In DNA form, the CDR3 reads TGTGCCAGCAGCGGCGACGGGAACTCTGGGGCCAACGTCCTGACTTTC.

The gene calls are TRBV9 and TRBJ1-4; D is unresolved. This CDR3 is 15 amino acids long. CDR1 is SGDLS and CDR2 is YYNGEE in the germline V gene. V dropped 4 bases and J dropped 8 bases, with 18 bases sitting between them. This CDR3 is CASSPHPPPGEKLFF. As DNA, the CDR3 is TGTGCCAGCAGCCCTCACCCTCCTCCAGGCGAAAAACTGTTTTTT.